Shown below are 23 T cell receptor beta chains from a single sample sequenced in a study of T cell responses to AZD1222 COVID-19 vaccine. Data came from immunoSEQ multiplex PCR; TCRdb stores just in-frame clones and leaves some out. The sample gives 100,000 to 150,000 clones, about nine tenths of which show up once; about 4.2% is in the top ten. Sequences were derived from peripheral blood, sampled on day 0 of AZD1222 vaccination. The receptors come from an adult in good health.

This clone was seen once. The chain carries TRBV7-8 and TRBJ2-3; 11 bases are shared with TRBD2. Unmatched junction bases numbered 8, after V lost 5 bases and J lost 7 bases. The CDR3 contains 15 residues. In germline, CDR1 is SGHVS, CDR2 FQNEAQ. CDR3 residues: CASSQRGLAVHTQYF. CDR3 in DNA: TGTGCCAGCAGCCAACGGGGACTAGCGGTACATACGCAGTATTTT. The whole variable domain, filled in from reference TRBV7-8 and TRBJ2-3, reads GAGVSQSPRYKVAKRGQDVALRCDPISGHVSLFWYQQALGQGPEFLTYFQNEAQLDKSGLPSDRFFAERPEGSVSTLKIQRTQQEDSAVYLCASSQRGLAVHTQYFGPGTRLTVL.

The CDR3 protein is CASSPPLGNSPLHF. CDR3 nucleotides: TGTGCCAGTAGTCCCCCCCTGGGGAATTCACCCCTCCACTTT. The J gene is TRBJ1-6, the V gene TRBV19; no clear D. Trimming removed 5 bases from V and 7 bases from J, with 12 bases in between. From germline, CDR1 is LNHDA and CDR2 SQIVND (reference sequence). The CDR3 sequence is 14 residues long.

This chain links TRBV28 with TRBJ1-5, with D perhaps TRBD1 (5 bases). This CDR3 comprises 17 residues. Between the trimmed V and J ends, which lost 5 bases and 2 bases, there was a span of 19 bases. Germline V gives CDR1 MDHEN, CDR2 SYDVKM. The CDR3 DNA follows: TGTGCCAGCAGTCTTACTCCGGGGAGGGGTGGCAATCAGCCCCAGCATTTT. It translates to CASSLTPGRGGNQPQHF.

This clone was observed a few times. The chain couples TRBV19 to TRBJ2-5; TRBD2 agrees at 10 bases. Looked up from germline, CDR1 is LNHDA and CDR2 is SQIVND (reference sequence). This CDR3 contains 18 residues. V was pared by 3 bases and J by 0 bases, with 10 bases of the junction left unmatched. The CDR3 reads CASSIGRTSGANQETQYF. DNA of the CDR3: TGTGCCAGTAGTATCGGTAGAACTAGCGGGGCGAACCAAGAGACCCAGTACTTC.

The genes are TRBV10-3 and TRBJ1-1; 8 bases line up with TRBD1. The CDR3 spans 12 residues. The germline gives CDR1 ENHRY, CDR2 SYGVKD. V was clipped by 9 bases and J by 6 bases; unmatched bases: 6. In DNA form, the CDR3 reads TGTGCCATTGGACAGGGAGAACCTGAAGCTTTCTTT. This codes for CAIGQGEPEAFF.

CDR3 in DNA: TGTGCCAGCAGCCTGGGGGGCACTAATGAAAAACTGTTTTTT. Protein sequence: CASSLGGTNEKLFF. The rearrangement joins TRBV28 to TRBJ1-4; D is perhaps TRBD1 (6 bases). V lost 6 bases and J 2 bases, leaving 10 bases between the germline ends. The CDR3 length is 14 residues. The germline V gene encodes CDR1 MDHEN and CDR2 SYDVKM.

A single count supports this clone. This chain connects TRBV27 to TRBJ2-1; 15 bases agree with TRBD2. The CDR3 spans 17 residues. Germline lookup yields CDR1 MNHEY and CDR2 SMNVEV (reference sequence). V lost 6 bases, J lost 2 bases, and 5 bases stayed unmatched. CDR3 in DNA: TGTGCCAGCAGCCGGACTAGCGGGGGGGCTACCTACAATGAGCAGTTCTTC. Translating gives CASSRTSGGATYNEQFF.

V and J are TRBV28 and TRBJ1-2; D is undetermined. Trimming left V 7 bases short and J 9 bases short, with 18 bases between. The CDR3 consists of 13 residues. Per the germline V gene, CDR1 is MDHEN and CDR2 is SYDVKM. The CDR3 region has the DNA TGTGCCAGCACCCCAAATAAGGTTATACGCTACACCTTC. Its protein is CASTPNKVIRYTF.

In this sample, this clone turned up a few times. The V gene is TRBV10-2, the J gene TRBJ1-4; maybe TRBD1 (5 bases). CDR1 is WSHSY and CDR2 is SAAADI in the germline V gene. Trimming removed 6 bases at V and 4 bases at J, with 6 bases between. The CDR3 is 12 residues long. The CDR3 DNA follows: TGCGCCAGCAGAGGGGTTAATGAAAAACTGTTTTTT. It yields the protein CASRGVNEKLFF.

CDR3 nucleotide sequence: TGTGCCAGCAGCCTGTCGGGGCGGGGGGGCGCGATAAGCGATGAGCAGTTCTTC. It is translated as CASSLSGRGGAISDEQFF. The chain links TRBV11-2 to TRBJ2-1; TRBD2 aligns across 9 bases. V lost 5 bases to trimming and J lost 8 bases; unmatched junction nucleotides: 19. Germline-derived CDR1 and CDR2 are SGHAT and FQNNGV. The length of the CDR3 is 18 residues.

The rearrangement links TRBV25-1 to TRBJ1-2, with a tentative D call TRBD1 (5 bases). CDR3 length: 12 amino acids. CDR1 and CDR2 from the germline V gene are MGHDK and SYGVNS. The V and J ends lost 10 bases and 8 bases respectively, with 17 bases between them. CDR3: CATLGGSGGYTF. In DNA, the CDR3 is TGTGCCACCCTGGGGGGGAGTGGCGGCTACACCTTC.

The chain employs TRBV20-1 and TRBJ1-2; D gene uncertain. Germline values: CDR1 DFQATT, CDR2 SNEGSKA (reference sequence). V lost 2 bases and J 1 base, leaving 2 bases between the germline ends. The CDR3 is 11 residues long. CDR3 sequence: CSARHNYGYTF. The CDR3 region has the DNA TGCAGTGCTAGACATAACTATGGCTACACCTTC.

The CDR3, as DNA: TGTGCCAGCAAGGCGGACAGGGGTTCGTACGAAAAACTGTTTTTT. Encoded protein: CASKADRGSYEKLFF. The chain carries TRBV6-5 and TRBJ1-4; 9 bases line up with TRBD1. Trimming cost V 7 bases and J 8 bases; bases outside gene matches: 11. Per the germline V gene, CDR1 is MNHEY and CDR2 is SVGAGI. There are 15 residues in the CDR3.

The genes are TRBV3-1 (or the pseudogene TRBV3-2) and TRBJ1-1; unclear D gene. CDR3 size: 14 residues. V was cut by 3 bases and J by 0 bases, with 8 bases left in between. CDR1 is LGHDT and CDR2 is YNNKEL in the germline V gene (reference sequence). The CDR3: CASSQGTVNTEAFF. DNA for the CDR3: TGTGCCAGCAGCCAGGGAACAGTGAACACTGAAGCTTTCTTT.

The chain is built from TRBV4-1 and TRBJ1-1, with D maybe TRBD1 (6 bases). CDR1 and CDR2 from the germline V gene are MGHRA and YSYEKL. The CDR3 consists of 17 residues. V lost 1 base, J lost 4 bases, and 19 bases lay in between. As DNA, the CDR3 is TGCGCCAGCAGCCAAGGGGGGTGGGGGCGCAGGGGCACTGAAGCTTTCTTT. Amino acid sequence: CASSQGGWGRRGTEAFF.

The chain uses TRBV19 and TRBJ1-3; TRBD1 aligns across 10 bases. The germline V gene encodes CDR1 LNHDA and CDR2 SQIVND (reference sequence). This CDR3 comprises 19 residues. Unmatched junction bases numbered 12, after V lost 4 bases and J lost 0 bases. The CDR3 region is CASSSLRDRGMYSGNTIYF. The CDR3 nucleotides read TGTGCCAGTAGTAGCCTCCGGGACAGGGGCATGTACTCTGGAAACACCATATATTTT.

J is TRBJ2-3 and V is TRBV5-6; D may be TRBD2 (5 bases). The CDR3 is made up of 15 amino acids. Germline CDR1 and CDR2: SGHDT and YYEEEE. Trimming pared 3 bases from V and 1 base from J, leaving 12 bases between. This CDR3 is CASSYGSMGTDTQYF. The CDR3 region has the DNA TGTGCCAGCAGCTATGGGAGCATGGGCACAGATACGCAGTATTTT.

This clone was counted at least ten times. The chain has TRBV27 and TRBJ1-2; D is perhaps TRBD1 (6 bases). CDR1 and CDR2 (germline): MNHEY, SMNVEV (reference sequence). The CDR3 is made up of 12 amino acids. V shed 8 bases and J shed 8 bases, with 15 bases lying between them. In nucleotides, the CDR3 is TGTGCCAGCCGGGGAGGGGGGTTAGGCTACACCTTC. Encoded protein: CASRGGGLGYTF.

V and J are TRBV6-1 and TRBJ1-6; 7 nucleotides align to TRBD1. Germline lookup yields CDR1 MNHNS and CDR2 SASEGT. Trimming took 4 bases from V and 6 from J; bases not matched to a gene: 12. This CDR3 contains 17 residues. The CDR3 region is CASSGQGFLLLNSPLHF. The CDR3 coding sequence is TGTGCCAGCAGTGGACAGGGATTCCTCCTGCTTAATTCACCCCTCCACTTT.

The V call is TRBV24-1, the J call TRBJ1-5, with D unclear. This CDR3 contains 14 residues. Per germline, CDR1 KGHDR and CDR2 SFDVKD. V lost 0 bases to trimming and J lost 9 bases, with 11 bases between them. The CDR3 reads CATSDLGGVGPQHF. In nucleotides, the CDR3 is TGTGCCACCAGTGATTTGGGCGGGGTTGGGCCCCAGCATTTT.

The chain uses TRBV4-3 and TRBJ2-7, with a possible D match to TRBD2 (7 bases). The CDR3 loop spans 13 amino acids. Trimming took off 3 bases at V and 7 bases at J, with 13 bases between the two ends. Germline V gene sequence: CDR1 LGHNA, CDR2 YSLEER. The CDR3 DNA follows: TGCGCCAGCAGCCACCTAGAGGGGGGGGAGCAGTACTTC. Translated, it gives CASSHLEGGEQYF.

J is TRBJ1-5 and V is TRBV27; perhaps TRBD1 as D (5 bases). The CDR3 runs to 16 residues. Germline V lookup: CDR1 MNHEY, CDR2 SMNVEV (reference sequence). The V end was cut by 2 bases, the J end by 6 bases, with 17 bases between. The CDR3 spells CASSLLSGGGIQPQHF. DNA of the CDR3: TGTGCCAGCAGTTTACTTTCGGGGGGGGGAATTCAGCCCCAGCATTTT.

Regarding this clone: The same CDR3 also results from other DNA sequences found in this sample. The chain links TRBV30 to TRBJ2-2, with 9 nucleotides matching TRBD2. Trimming at V came to 3 bases and at J to 0 bases, leaving 5 bases not matched to a gene. Germline-derived CDR1 and CDR2 are GTSNPN and SVGIG (reference sequence). The CDR3 contains 16 residues. The CDR3 nucleotides are TGTGCCTGGAGCGTGGGACTAGCTGCGAACACCGGGGAGCTGTTTTTT. It codes for CAWSVGLAANTGELFF.